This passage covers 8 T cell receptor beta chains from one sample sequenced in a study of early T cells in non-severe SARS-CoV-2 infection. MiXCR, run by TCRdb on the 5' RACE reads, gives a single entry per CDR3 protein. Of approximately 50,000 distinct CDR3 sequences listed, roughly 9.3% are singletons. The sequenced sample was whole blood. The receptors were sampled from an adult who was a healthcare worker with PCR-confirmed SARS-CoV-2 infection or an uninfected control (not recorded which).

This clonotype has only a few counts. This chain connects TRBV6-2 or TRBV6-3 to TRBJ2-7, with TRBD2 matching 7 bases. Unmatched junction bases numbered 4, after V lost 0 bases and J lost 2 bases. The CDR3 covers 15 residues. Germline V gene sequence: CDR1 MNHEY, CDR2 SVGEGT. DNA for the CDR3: TGTGCCAGCAGTTACTCTGCGGGAGATCCCTACGAGCAGTACTTC. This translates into CASSYSAGDPYEQYF.

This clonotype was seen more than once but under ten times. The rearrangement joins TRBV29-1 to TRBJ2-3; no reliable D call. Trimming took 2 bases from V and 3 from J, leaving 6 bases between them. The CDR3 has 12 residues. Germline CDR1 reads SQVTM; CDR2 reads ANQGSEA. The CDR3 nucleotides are TGCAGCGTTGAATATCTGACAGATACGCAGTATTTT. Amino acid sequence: CSVEYLTDTQYF.

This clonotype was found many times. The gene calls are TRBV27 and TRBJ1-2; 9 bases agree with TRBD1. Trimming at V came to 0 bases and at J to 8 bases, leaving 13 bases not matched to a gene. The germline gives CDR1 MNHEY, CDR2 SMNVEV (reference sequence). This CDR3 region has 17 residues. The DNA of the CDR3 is TGTGCCAGCAGTTTATCGATGGGGACAGGGAGTATGATCGGCTACACCTTC. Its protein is CASSLSMGTGSMIGYTF.

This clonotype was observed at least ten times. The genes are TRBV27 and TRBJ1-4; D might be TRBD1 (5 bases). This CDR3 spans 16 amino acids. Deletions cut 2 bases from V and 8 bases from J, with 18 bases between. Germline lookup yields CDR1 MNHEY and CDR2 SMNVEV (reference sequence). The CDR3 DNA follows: TGTGCCAGCAGTTTAGACCCCGCCGGGGGGAGCGAAAAACTGTTTTTT. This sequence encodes CASSLDPAGGSEKLFF.

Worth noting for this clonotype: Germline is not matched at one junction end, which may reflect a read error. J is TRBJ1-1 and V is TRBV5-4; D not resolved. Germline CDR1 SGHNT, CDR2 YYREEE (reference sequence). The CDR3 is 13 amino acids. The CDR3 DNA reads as TGTGTCAGCAGCTTGGATATGAACACTGAAGCTTTCTTT. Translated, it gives CVSSLDMNTEAFF.

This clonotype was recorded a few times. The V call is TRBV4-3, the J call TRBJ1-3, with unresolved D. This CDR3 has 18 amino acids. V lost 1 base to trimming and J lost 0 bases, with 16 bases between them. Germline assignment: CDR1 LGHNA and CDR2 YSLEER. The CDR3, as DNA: TGCGCCAGCAGCCAAGTCCCAAGTATGGGGTCCTCTGGAAACACCATATATTTT. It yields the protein CASSQVPSMGSSGNTIYF.

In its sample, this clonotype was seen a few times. The CDR3 sequence: CASTDQTANQPQHF. DNA of the CDR3: TGTGCCAGCACTGACCAGACGGCAAATCAGCCCCAGCATTTT. V and J are TRBV28 and TRBJ1-5; D is undetermined. Germline V lookup: CDR1 MDHEN, CDR2 SYDVKM. The CDR3 loop spans 14 amino acids. V lost 7 bases and J 4 bases, leaving 14 bases between the germline ends.

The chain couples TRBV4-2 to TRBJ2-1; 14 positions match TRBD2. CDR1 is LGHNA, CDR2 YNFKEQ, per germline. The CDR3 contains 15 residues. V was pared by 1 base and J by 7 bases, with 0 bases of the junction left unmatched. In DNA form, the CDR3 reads TGTGCCAGCAGCCAAGGGACTAGCGGGAGGAATGAGCAGTTCTTC. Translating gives CASSQGTSGRNEQFF.